The 26 T cell receptor beta chains presented below share a single source sample, sequenced in a study of CD8+CD57+ T cells in acquired aplastic anemia. The study profiled TCR beta VDJ and CDR3 using genomic DNA as template. TCRdb redid the calling of the reads with MiXCR, one entry per CDR3 protein. Here the sample spans about 180,000 distinct CDR3 sequences, roughly three fifths being singletons. Only patients with CD8+CD57+ cell expansion on flow cytometry were chosen for sequencing. The sequencing sample was made of sorted CD4+, CD8+, or CD8+CD57+ T cells (not recorded which) from PBMCs. The receptor set was obtained from a human donor with aplastic anemia.

This rearrangement joins TRBV7-2 to TRBJ1-5; D is undetermined. The germline gives CDR1 SGHTA, CDR2 FQGNSA. This CDR3 spans 16 amino acids. V was cut by 4 bases and J by 1 base, with 14 bases left in between. CDR3 amino acids: CASSYSGFGSNQPQHF. For the CDR3, the DNA is TGTGCCAGCAGCTACTCGGGGTTTGGGAGCAATCAGCCCCAGCATTTT. The full variable domain, with the rest looked up from reference TRBV7-2 and TRBJ1-5, is GAGVSQSPSNKVTEKGKDVELRCDPISGHTALYWYRQSLGQGLEFLIYFQGNSAPDKSGLPSDRFSAERTGGSVSTLTIQRTQQEDSAVYLCASSYSGFGSNQPQHFGDGTRLSIL.

V is TRBV14 and J is TRBJ2-5; TRBD1 agrees at 9 bases. The junction had 13 bases not matched to a gene; V was cut back by 4 bases and J by 7 bases. The CDR3 consists of 16 residues. Germline V gene sequence: CDR1 SGHDN, CDR2 FVKESK. The CDR3 reads CASSRLGRTGEGTQYF. CDR3 nucleotide sequence: TGTGCCAGCAGCCGCCTGGGGAGGACAGGGGAAGGGACCCAGTACTTC.

The V call is TRBV2, the J call TRBJ1-4; D might be TRBD1 (6 bases). Germline CDR1 reads SNHLY; CDR2 reads FYNNEI. This CDR3 has 12 residues. V lost 7 bases, J lost 8 bases, and 11 bases lay in between. As DNA, the CDR3 is TGTGCCAGCAAATCAGGGGACGAAAAACTGTTTTTT. Residues: CASKSGDEKLFF.

This rearrangement joins TRBV2 to TRBJ2-7, with D perhaps TRBD1 (5 bases). Per the germline V gene, CDR1 is SNHLY and CDR2 is FYNNEI. The CDR3 runs 12 residues. Deletions cut 7 bases from V and 3 bases from J, with 10 bases between. The CDR3 nucleotides are TGTGCCAGCATCATCAGGGACTACGAGCAGTACTTC. Its translation: CASIIRDYEQYF.

This clonotype was detected ten times or more. The V gene is TRBV5-5, the J gene TRBJ2-7, with D possibly being TRBD2 (6 bases). Between the trimmed V and J ends, which lost 0 bases and 6 bases, there was a span of 13 bases. Germline loops: CDR1 SGHKS, CDR2 YYEKEE (reference sequence). The CDR3 extends over 14 amino acids. The chain's CDR3 is CASSLAAGGTEQYF. DNA for the CDR3: TGTGCCAGCAGCTTGGCCGCTGGGGGGACCGAGCAGTACTTC.

The chain carries TRBV29-1 and TRBJ2-5; D gene uncertain. The germline CDR1 and CDR2 sequences are SQVTM and ANQGSEA. This CDR3 is 10 amino acids long. The CDR3: CRSDAETQYF. In DNA form, the CDR3 reads TGCAGGTCCGACGCCGAGACCCAGTACTTC.

This rearrangement joins TRBV7-9 to TRBJ2-1; tentatively, D is TRBD2 (5 bases). Trimming left V 3 bases short and J 3 bases short, with 12 bases between. CDR3 size: 15 residues. Germline-derived CDR1 and CDR2 are SEHNR and FQNEAQ (reference sequence). The CDR3 DNA is TGTGCCAGCAGCTTTTACGGGGAAAACTACAATGAGCAGTTCTTC. Translated, it gives CASSFYGENYNEQFF.

The genes are TRBV10-3 and TRBJ2-7; 9 bases match TRBD1. Trimming cost V 0 bases and J 2 bases; bases outside gene matches: 8. CDR1 and CDR2 (germline): ENHRY, SYGVKD. The CDR3 covers 17 residues. The CDR3 bases are TGTGCCATCAGTGAGTCGACTGTGGGACAGGGTGCCTACGAGCAGTACTTC. Encoded protein: CAISESTVGQGAYEQYF.

The chain uses TRBV7-6 and TRBJ2-3; TRBD1 matches at 9 bases. The V gene's germline CDR1 is SGHVS and CDR2 FNYEAQ. Germline trimming cut 5 bases from V and 8 bases from J; bases unmatched to any gene: 8. This CDR3 is 14 amino acids long. In DNA form, the CDR3 reads TGTGCCAGCAGCCTGCCGGGACAGGGTGGTACGCAGTATTTT. It encodes CASSLPGQGGTQYF.

V is TRBV7-2 and J is TRBJ2-5, with D possibly TRBD2 on 5 matching bases. V was cut by 5 bases and J by 5 bases, with 15 bases left in between. CDR3 size: 14 residues. Germline CDR1 reads SGHTA; CDR2 reads FQGNSA. In DNA form, the CDR3 reads TGTGCCAGCAGCCAAGCTCGGGGTGTGGAGACCCAGTACTTC. As protein: CASSQARGVETQYF.

There are many counts of this clonotype. This chain connects TRBV6-6 to TRBJ2-3; D is unclear. The CDR3 runs to 13 residues. Per germline, CDR1 MNHNY and CDR2 SVGAGI (reference sequence). The V end lost 1 base, the J end lost 4 bases, and 6 bases lay between the germline ends. The CDR3 nucleotides read TGTGCCAGCAGTTACTTTTTAGCAGATACGCAGTATTTT. Protein sequence: CASSYFLADTQYF.

This clonotype has a single count. This CDR3 is CASSIKGNTEAFF. The DNA for the CDR3 is TGTGCCAGTAGTATCAAAGGCAACACTGAAGCTTTCTTT. This rearrangement joins TRBV19 to TRBJ1-1; D unclear. Germline CDR1 LNHDA, CDR2 SQIVND (reference sequence). The CDR3 loop spans 13 amino acids. V gave up 3 bases and J gave up 2 bases, with 7 bases separating them.

V gene TRBV7-9 combines with J gene TRBJ2-5; 7 bases map to TRBD1. This CDR3 is 14 amino acids long. Germline trimming cut 1 base from V and 5 bases from J; bases unmatched to any gene: 4. Germline lookup yields CDR1 SEHNR and CDR2 FQNEAQ (reference sequence). This CDR3 reads CASSLVAGGETQYF. The CDR3, as DNA: TGTGCCAGCAGCTTAGTGGCAGGGGGTGAGACCCAGTACTTC.

This clonotype was detected many times. This chain joins TRBV5-8 and TRBJ2-1; 10 nucleotides line up with TRBD2. Unmatched junction bases numbered 5, after V lost 0 bases and J lost 8 bases. Germline values: CDR1 SGHTS, CDR2 YDEGEE. This CDR3 has 15 residues. The CDR3 reads CASSLERAGGHEQFF. The CDR3 DNA follows: TGTGCCAGCAGCTTGGAAAGAGCGGGGGGGCATGAGCAGTTCTTC. The whole variable domain, filled in from reference TRBV5-8 and TRBJ2-1, reads EAGVTQSPTHLIKTRGQQATLRCSPISGHTSVYWYQQALGLGLQFLLWYDEGEERNRGNFPPRFSGRQFPNYSSELNVNALELEDSALYLCASSLERAGGHEQFFGPGTRLTVL.

V usage is TRBV9 and J usage is TRBJ1-1, with TRBD1 as a possible D gene (5 bases). V lost 5 bases to trimming and J lost 2 bases, with 7 bases between them. The CDR3 extends over 12 amino acids. The germline V gene encodes CDR1 SGDLS and CDR2 YYNGEE. As DNA, the CDR3 is TGTGCCAGCAGAGGGGATAACACTGAAGCTTTCTTT. It specifies CASRGDNTEAFF.

This chain uses TRBV7-2 with TRBJ2-7; 8 bases are a match to TRBD2. The CDR3 runs to 15 residues. CDR1 SGHTA and CDR2 FQGNSA come from the germline V gene. V shed 5 bases and J 3 bases; nucleotides not matched to a gene: 9. CDR3 bases: TGTGCCAGCAGCCCACGGGGGGGGGATTTCTACGAGCAGTACTTC. Amino acid sequence: CASSPRGGDFYEQYF.

This clonotype appeared a single time. This chain connects TRBV20-1 to TRBJ1-6; D possibly corresponds to TRBD1 (5 bases). This CDR3 region has 15 residues. The germline V gene encodes CDR1 DFQATT and CDR2 SNEGSKA (reference sequence). The V end was cut by 6 bases, the J end by 0 bases, with 12 bases between. CDR3 nucleotide sequence: TGCAGTGCGGGGGACGGGAGCTCCTATAATTCACCCCTCCACTTT. Translation: CSAGDGSSYNSPLHF.

This clonotype was seen repeatedly, ten times or more. J is TRBJ2-1 and V is TRBV7-9, with TRBD2 matching over 8 bases. The CDR3 covers 16 residues. V lost 2 bases and J lost 9; bases outside the gene matches: 12. Germline V gene lookup returns CDR1 SEHNR and CDR2 FQNEAQ (reference sequence). CDR3 sequence (DNA): TGTGCCAGCAGCTTAACAGCCTCCGGGGGGGCAGGTGAGCAGTTCTTC. Protein: CASSLTASGGAGEQFF. Using reference TRBV7-9 and TRBJ2-1 for the parts outside the CDR3, the full variable domain is DTGVSQNPRHKITKRGQNVTFRCDPISEHNRLYWYRQTLGQGPEFLTYFQNEAQLEKSRLLSDRFSAERPKGSFSTLEIQRTEQGDSAMYLCASSLTASGGAGEQFFGPGTRLTVL.

The chain combines TRBV12-5 with TRBJ2-3; D is possibly TRBD1 (6 bases). The CDR3 loop spans 15 amino acids. Germline V gives CDR1 LGHNT, CDR2 FRNRAP. With 6 bases removed from V and 2 bases from J, the gap between germline ends came to 15 bases. In DNA form, the CDR3 reads TGTGCTAGTGGCCCCTCGGACAGATACACAGATACGCAGTATTTT. Amino acid sequence: CASGPSDRYTDTQYF. Looking up the rest from reference TRBV12-5 and TRBJ2-3 gives the full variable domain: DARVTQTPRHKVTEMGQEVTMRCQPILGHNTVFWYRQTMMQGLELLAYFRNRAPLDDSGMPKDRFSAEMPDATLATLKIQPSEPRDSAVYFCASGPSDRYTDTQYFGPGTRLTVL.

This sequence joins TRBV2 and TRBJ1-5; D unresolved. CDR1 and CDR2 from the germline V gene are SNHLY and FYNNEI. The CDR3 is 14 residues long. V lost 4 bases and J 3 bases, leaving 10 bases between the germline ends. The CDR3, as DNA: TGTGCCAGCAGTGCGGGGAGATACAATCAGCCCCAGCATTTT. Translating it yields CASSAGRYNQPQHF. Supplemented by reference TRBV2 and TRBJ1-5, the full variable domain reads EPEVTQTPSHQVTQMGQEVILRCVPISNHLYFYWYRQILGQKVEFLVSFYNNEISEKSEIFDDQFSVERPDGSNFTLKIRSTKLEDSAMYFCASSAGRYNQPQHFGDGTRLSIL.

The CDR3 loop is CASSITRNTEAFF. CDR3 coding DNA: TGTGCCAGCAGCATCACCAGGAACACTGAAGCTTTCTTT. The gene calls are TRBV7-3 and TRBJ1-1; D is unclear. V shed 5 bases and J shed 1 base, with 8 bases lying between them. This CDR3 is built from 13 residues. Germline values: CDR1 SGHTA, CDR2 FQGTGA.

In its sample, this clonotype was seen many times. The chain recombines TRBV20-1 with TRBJ2-5; 8 bases are a match to TRBD2. The CDR3 consists of 15 residues. Germline V gene sequence: CDR1 DFQATT, CDR2 SNEGSKA (reference sequence). V trimming: 0 bases; J trimming: 3 bases; junction bases outside the gene matches: 6. CDR3 in amino acids: CSARDLYGGEETQYF. The CDR3 bases are TGCAGTGCTAGAGATCTCTACGGGGGGGAAGAGACCCAGTACTTC.

This clonotype has more than one count but fewer than ten. V and J are TRBV6-5 and TRBJ1-1; D call uncertain. Looked up from germline, CDR1 is MNHEY and CDR2 is SVGAGI. The V and J ends lost 2 bases and 0 bases respectively, with 7 bases between them. This CDR3 has 14 residues. This CDR3 reads CASSYADMNTEAFF. The CDR3 nucleotides are TGTGCCAGCAGTTACGCCGATATGAACACTGAAGCTTTCTTT.

This clonotype was observed a few times. The rearrangement joins TRBV7-2 to TRBJ2-5, with a possible D match to TRBD2 (5 bases). The V end was cut by 5 bases, the J end by 4 bases, with 5 bases between. Per germline, CDR1 SGHTA and CDR2 FQGNSA. This CDR3 has 11 residues. This CDR3 reads CASSAGETQYF. The CDR3 DNA reads as TGTGCCAGCAGCGCGGGAGAGACCCAGTACTTC.

CDR3 amino acids: CASGTGVQETQYF. CDR3 DNA: TGCGCCAGCGGGACAGGGGTCCAAGAGACCCAGTACTTC. The V gene is TRBV10-2, the J gene TRBJ2-5; 10 nucleotides align to TRBD1. V gave up 8 bases and J gave up 1 base; unmatched junction bases: 1. Germline V gene data show CDR1 as WSHSY and CDR2 as SAAADI. This CDR3 has 13 residues.

The chain is built from TRBV7-8 and TRBJ2-3; D assignment may be TRBD1 or TRBD2 (5 bases each). This CDR3 spans 13 amino acids. Looked up from germline, CDR1 is SGHVS and CDR2 is FQNEAQ. CDR3 DNA sequence: TGTGCGACGGGACCCCATATGGCAGATACGCAGTATTTT. It encodes CATGPHMADTQYF.